This is a list of T cell receptor beta chains from one sample in a study of beta chain features in type 1 diabetes. Generated by immunoSEQ multiplex PCR, the TCRdb table keeps only in-frame clones and is missing some. The sample contains a few hundred thousand clones, about a tenth of which appear only once. Sequencing was performed on central memory CD4+ T cells from blood. These receptor sequences come from a man aged 18 to 35 in good health. CDR3s include the opening cysteine and the closing phenylalanine or tryptophan. D genes are given only for firm matches. Clone size, where shown, is once, few, many, or a class for clones that have expanded.

J | D | V | size | DNA | CDR3
TRBJ2-5 | - | TRBV2 | - | TGTGCCAGCAGCATAGGGCAGGAAGAGACCCAGTACTTC | CASSIGQEETQYF
TRBJ2-7 | - | TRBV7-3 | few | TGTGCCAGCAGCTCTCAGCCAGGGCGGTACGAGCAGTACTTC | CASSSQPGRYEQYF
TRBJ2-1 | TRBD2 | TRBV11-2 | few | TGTGCCAGCAGCTTAGTGGCGATAGCGGGTGATTACAATGAGCAGTTCTTC | CASSLVAIAGDYNEQFF
TRBJ2-3 | - | TRBV5-1 | - | TGCGCCAGCAGCCAAGAACCTCAGGTGGAAGATACGCAGTATTTT | CASSQEPQVEDTQYF
TRBJ2-1 | - | TRBV7-3 | many | TGTGCCAGCAGCTTAAGAGAGGGGAATGAGCAGTTCTTC | CASSLREGNEQFF
TRBJ2-4 | - | TRBV6-1 | - | TGTGCCAGCAGTGAGAGGTCGCGGAAAAACATTCAGTACTTC | CASSERSRKNIQYF
TRBJ1-4 | - | TRBV29-1 | - | TGCAGCGTTGAAGGCGGGGCGATGGACGAACTGTTTTTT | CSVEGGAMDELFF
TRBJ2-5 | TRBD2 | TRBV4-2 | - | TGTGCCAGCAGCCAAGAGATAGACCTAGCGGAAGTGGGGACCCAGTACTTC | CASSQEIDLAEVGTQYF
TRBJ1-2 | TRBD1 | TRBV7-2 | - | TGTGCCAGCAGCTTACGACAGGGGACCTATGGCTACACCTTC | CASSLRQGTYGYTF
TRBJ2-7 | - | TRBV6-1 | - | TGTGCCAGCAGTGAGGGATCCTACGAGCAGTACTTC | CASSEGSYEQYF
TRBJ2-7 | - | TRBV28 | - | TGTGCCAGCAGCTCCCCGGGAGACCGGCGGCAGTACTTC | CASSSPGDRRQYF
TRBJ2-1 | - | TRBV7-3 | few | TGTGCCAGCAGCCCAGGGAGGATGGGCAATGAGCAGTTCTTC | CASSPGRMGNEQFF
TRBJ2-2 | - | TRBV14 | - | TGTGCCAGCAGCTTACGGGGTCCGCAGAACACCGGGGAGCTGTTTTTT | CASSLRGPQNTGELFF
TRBJ1-4 | - | TRBV4-1 | many | TGCGCCAGCAGCCAGGATGCTCCGGGCTCAACTAATGAAAAACTGTTTTTT | CASSQDAPGSTNEKLFF
TRBJ2-6 | - | TRBV28 | many | TGTGCCAGCAGCAGGACCGGCCTCCTCTCTGGGGCCAACGTCCTGACTTTC | CASSRTGLLSGANVLTF
TRBJ2-5 | TRBD1 | TRBV7-9 | - | TGTGCCAGCAGCAGAGGGGACAGCCAAGAGACCCAGTACTTC | CASSRGDSQETQYF
TRBJ2-5 | TRBD2 | TRBV18 | - | TGTGCCAGCTCACCATTAGCGGGAGGAACGACGGAGACCCAGTACTTC | CASSPLAGGTTETQYF
TRBJ2-1 | TRBD2 | TRBV9 | - | TGTGCCAGCAGCCGTCAAGGACTAGCGGGAGCTAATGAGCAGTTCTTC | CASSRQGLAGANEQFF
TRBJ2-2 | - | TRBV5-1 | once | TGCGCCAGCAGCTTCACAACCCTCGACGCCGGGGAGCTGTTTTTT | CASSFTTLDAGELFF
TRBJ1-4 | - | TRBV9 | few | TGTGCCAGCAGCCCCCGGCGGGGCCAGAAGGAAAAACTGTTTTTT | CASSPRRGQKEKLFF
TRBJ2-4 | - | TRBV7-2 | few | TGTGCCAGCAGTTCCGGACTAGCCAAAAACATTCAGTACTTC | CASSSGLAKNIQYF
TRBJ2-1 | TRBD1 | TRBV4-2 | - | TGTGCCAGCAGCCAAGAATCCATCCGGACAGGGGTGGATGAGCAGTTCTTC | CASSQESIRTGVDEQFF
TRBJ2-5 | - | TRBV5-1 | - | TGCGCCAGCAGCTTGGACCCTCATGTGGGTCAAGAGACCCAGTACTTC | CASSLDPHVGQETQYF
TRBJ1-2 | TRBD1 | TRBV6-1 | - | TGTGCCAGCAGTGCATCCGGGACAGGGCCCTACTATGGCTACACCTTC | CASSASGTGPYYGYTF
TRBJ1-1 | - | TRBV14 | few | TGTGCCAGCAGTCGTGGAGGCATGAACACTGAAGCTTTCTTT | CASSRGGMNTEAFF
TRBJ2-5 | - | TRBV10-3 | - | TGTGCCATCAGTGAGTCGTTGGCTAGCGCCCAAGAGACCCAGTACTTC | CAISESLASAQETQYF
TRBJ2-6 | - | TRBV5-6 | many | TGTGCCAGCAGCTCCGGGGTCTCTGGGGCCAACGTCCTGACTTTC | CASSSGVSGANVLTF
TRBJ2-1 | - | TRBV7-8 | - | TGTGCCAGCAGCCGGAGGGAGGTACGGAATGAGCAGTTCTTC | CASSRREVRNEQFF
TRBJ2-1 | - | TRBV5-4 | - | TGTGCCAGCAGCAGACAAATTTGGGACGGTCGAGGGTCCTACAATGAGCAGTTCTTC | CASSRQIWDGRGSYNEQFF
TRBJ2-3 | - | TRBV11-2 | once | TGTGCCAGCAGCTTAATGGGGAAGGATACGCAGTATTTT | CASSLMGKDTQYF
TRBJ2-7 | TRBD1 | TRBV28 | few | TGTGCCAGCAGTTCCCCGGGACAGGGGGCAACCGAGCAGTACTTC | CASSSPGQGATEQYF
TRBJ1-4 | - | TRBV30 | - | TGTGCCTGGAGGGACCCATGGGGCGGGAAACTGTTTTTT | CAWRDPWGGKLFF
TRBJ1-2 | - | TRBV5-4 | - | TGTGCCAGCAGCTCCAGACTGAATCTCAACTATGGCTACACCTTC | CASSSRLNLNYGYTF
TRBJ2-3 | - | TRBV11-2 | few | TGTGCCAGCAGCTTAGATCGGTCAGATACGCAGTATTTT | CASSLDRSDTQYF
TRBJ1-1 | - | TRBV10-3 | - | TGTGCCACCGTCGAATCAGAGGACACTGAAGCTTTCTTT | CATVESEDTEAFF
TRBJ1-2 | - | TRBV5-8 | few | TGTGCCAGCAGCTTCGGGATCCCAAAGGGTGATGGCTACACCTTC | CASSFGIPKGDGYTF
TRBJ2-1 | - | TRBV6-1 | - | TGTGCCAGCAGTGGTTCCGGGAGCGCGACCTACAATGAGCAGTTCTTC | CASSGSGSATYNEQFF
TRBJ2-3 | - | TRBV19 | - | TGTGCCAGTAGTATGTTCAGGGGTAACACAGATACGCAGTATTTT | CASSMFRGNTDTQYF
TRBJ2-4 | - | TRBV4-3 | - | TGCGCCAGCAGCCAAGATCCGGGGTCTTACTCAAAAAACATTCAGTACTTC | CASSQDPGSYSKNIQYF